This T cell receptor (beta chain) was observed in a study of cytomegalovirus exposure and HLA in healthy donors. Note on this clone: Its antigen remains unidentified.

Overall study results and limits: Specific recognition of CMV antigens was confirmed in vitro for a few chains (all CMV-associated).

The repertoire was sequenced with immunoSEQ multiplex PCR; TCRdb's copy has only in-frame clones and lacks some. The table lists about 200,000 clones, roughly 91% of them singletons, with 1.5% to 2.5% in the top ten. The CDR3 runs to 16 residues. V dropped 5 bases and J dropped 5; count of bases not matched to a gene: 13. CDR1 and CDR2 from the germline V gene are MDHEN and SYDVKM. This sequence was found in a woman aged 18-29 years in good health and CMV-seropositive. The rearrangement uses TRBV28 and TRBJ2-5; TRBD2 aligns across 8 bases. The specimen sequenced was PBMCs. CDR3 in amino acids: CASSPIFGRAGETQYF. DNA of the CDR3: TGTGCCAGCAGTCCAATCTTCGGGAGGGCCGGGGAGACCCAGTACTTC.